The next 27 T cell receptor beta chains were all read from a single sample in a study of long-term antiretroviral therapy in people with HIV. This was the immunoSEQ v3.0 assay at survey level. TCRdb keeps only in-frame clones here, not all; method: immunoSEQ multiplex PCR. The table includes approximately 19,000 clones, approximately 90% detected once. The sequencing used unsorted PBMCs, collected 2.1 years after starting antiretroviral therapy. Receptor source: a man younger than 30 with HIV.

The chain carries TRBV6-5 and TRBJ1-2; 7 bases are shared with TRBD1. From germline, CDR1 is MNHEY and CDR2 SVGAGI. With V trimmed by 5 bases and J by 9 bases, 6 bases remained unmatched. The CDR3 is made up of 12 amino acids. In DNA form, the CDR3 reads TGTGCCAGCAGTCCCCCGACAGGGAGCTACACCTTC. It is translated as CASSPPTGSYTF.

The chain is built from TRBV11-2 and TRBJ2-1; unclear D gene. V shed 3 bases and J shed 2 bases, with 5 bases lying between them. The CDR3 length is 13 residues. From germline, CDR1 is SGHAT and CDR2 FQNNGV. The CDR3 spells CASSFGTYNEQFF. CDR3 DNA: TGTGCCAGCAGCTTCGGAACCTACAATGAGCAGTTCTTC.

This clone turned up a few times. This chain links TRBV7-6 with TRBJ2-7; 9 nucleotides line up with TRBD2. The germline gives CDR1 SGHVS, CDR2 FNYEAQ. This CDR3 has 14 residues. Losses at the gene ends were 4 bases for V and 2 bases for J; bases not matched to a gene: 3. The CDR3 reads CASSSWTSAYEQYF. The CDR3 bases are TGTGCCAGCAGCTCCTGGACTAGCGCCTACGAGCAGTACTTC. The full variable domain, rest sourced from reference TRBV7-6 and TRBJ2-7, is GAGVSQSPRYKVTKRGQDVALRCDPISGHVSLYWYRQALGQGPEFLTYFNYEAQQDKSGLPNDRFSAERPEGSISTLTIQRTEQRDSAMYRCASSSWTSAYEQYFGPGTRLTVT.

V is TRBV13 and J is TRBJ1-1, with TRBD1 identical over 8 bases. This CDR3 is 17 amino acids long. The V gene end was trimmed by 0 bases and the J gene end by 0 bases; junction bases not matched to a gene: 6. From germline, CDR1 is PRHDT and CDR2 FYEKMQ (reference sequence). The CDR3 loop reads CASSLGGQGLLNTEAFF. The CDR3 bases are TGTGCCAGCAGCTTAGGCGGACAGGGTCTCCTGAACACTGAAGCTTTCTTT.

The chain combines TRBV9 with TRBJ1-5; D remains ambiguous. The V end was cut by 0 bases, the J end by 3 bases, with 7 bases between. The CDR3 covers 14 residues. Germline V gives CDR1 SGDLS, CDR2 YYNGEE. CDR3 amino acids: CASSVGTLNQPQHF. The CDR3 nucleotides read TGTGCCAGCAGCGTAGGTACCCTCAATCAGCCCCAGCATTTT.

The rearrangement uses TRBV4-3 and TRBJ1-2; D ambiguous. Germline V lookup: CDR1 LGHNA, CDR2 YSLEER. V dropped 2 bases and J dropped 8 bases, with 18 bases sitting between them. The CDR3 is 15 amino acids. The CDR3 spells CASSQSSGGLWGYTF. The CDR3 DNA is TGCGCCAGCAGCCAATCCTCGGGTGGACTATGGGGCTACACCTTC.

This clone has more than one count but fewer than ten. The chain uses TRBV9 and TRBJ2-7, with D uncertain. The V gene's germline CDR1 is SGDLS and CDR2 YYNGEE. V gave up 0 bases and J gave up 4 bases, with 8 bases separating them. The CDR3 contains 13 residues. The CDR3 here is CASSVAPGYEQYF. As DNA, the CDR3 is TGTGCCAGCAGCGTAGCTCCGGGTTACGAGCAGTACTTC. The full variable domain, in which reference TRBV9 and TRBJ2-7 provide the parts outside the CDR3, is DSGVTQTPKHLITATGQRVTLRCSPRSGDLSVYWYQQSLDQGLQFLIQYYNGEERAKGNILERFSAQQFPDLHSELNLSSLELGDSALYFCASSVAPGYEQYFGPGTRLTVT.

V and J are TRBV7-3 and TRBJ2-3; D remains unclear. The germline V gene has CDR1 SGHTA and CDR2 FQGTGA. V was cut by 5 bases and J by 4 bases, with 10 bases left in between. The CDR3 loop spans 13 amino acids. The CDR3 region is CASSPMGSDTQYF. The CDR3 DNA is TGTGCCAGCAGCCCCATGGGCTCAGATACGCAGTATTTT. Complete variable domain (other parts from reference TRBV7-3 and TRBJ2-3): GAGVSQTPSNKVTEKGKYVELRCDPISGHTALYWYRQSLGQGPEFLIYFQGTGAADDSGLPNDRFFAVRPEGSVSTLKIQRTERGDSAVYLCASSPMGSDTQYFGPGTRLTVL.

The rearrangement uses TRBV19 and TRBJ1-1, with a weak D call TRBD1 (6 bases). CDR1 LNHDA and CDR2 SQIVND come from the germline V gene (reference sequence). Trimming removed 1 base at V and 2 bases at J, with 17 bases between. CDR3 length equals 17 residues. The CDR3 DNA follows: TGTGCCAGTAGTATAGCCCCCGTGCGGGGGGCTAACACTGAAGCTTTCTTT. It codes for CASSIAPVRGANTEAFF.

The rearrangement joins TRBV4-1 to TRBJ1-5, with D hard to call. In germline, CDR1 is MGHRA, CDR2 YSYEKL. Between the trimmed V and J ends, which lost 0 bases and 7 bases, there was a span of 7 bases. This CDR3 has 13 amino acids. CDR3 sequence: CASSQDRVQPQHF. The CDR3 DNA follows: TGCGCCAGCAGCCAAGATCGGGTCCAGCCCCAGCATTTT.

This chain connects TRBV27 to TRBJ2-7, with no clear D. CDR1 MNHEY and CDR2 SMNVEV come from the germline V gene (reference sequence). This CDR3 is 14 amino acids long. Trimming took off 1 base at V and 1 base at J, with 8 bases between the two ends. The CDR3 region has the DNA TGTGCCAGCAGTTTATATGGCCCATCCTACGAGCAGTACTTC. It encodes CASSLYGPSYEQYF.

The chain recombines TRBV5-5 with TRBJ1-1; D gene uncertain. Germline V CDR1 and CDR2: SGHKS, YYEKEE (reference sequence). V lost 0 bases, J lost 2 bases, and 5 bases lay in between. The CDR3 totals 13 residues. The CDR3 here is CASSLAGNTEAFF. DNA for the CDR3: TGTGCCAGCAGCTTGGCCGGTAACACTGAAGCTTTCTTT.

The chain links TRBV7-9 to TRBJ2-6; no firm D call. The CDR3 is 16 residues long. V was shortened by 6 bases and J by 0 bases, with 12 bases between the two germline ends. Germline CDR1 reads SEHNR; CDR2 reads FQNEAQ (reference sequence). Here the CDR3 reads CASRSTAGSGANVLTF. In DNA, the CDR3 is TGTGCCAGCAGGTCAACAGCCGGCTCTGGGGCCAACGTCCTGACTTTC.

The J gene is TRBJ1-3, the V gene TRBV9; D unresolved. The CDR3 extends over 12 amino acids. Germline V CDR1 and CDR2: SGDLS, YYNGEE. Trimming shortened V by 0 bases and J by 4 bases, and 2 bases separated the two germline ends. CDR3 residues: CASSVEGNTIYF. The CDR3 nucleotides are TGTGCCAGCAGCGTAGAAGGAAACACCATATATTTT.

This chain links TRBV27 with TRBJ1-4; D remains ambiguous. The V end was cut by 3 bases, the J end by 1 base, with 9 bases between. Per the germline V gene, CDR1 is MNHEY and CDR2 is SMNVEV (reference sequence). This CDR3 comprises 15 residues. This CDR3 reads CASSLEGRTNEKLFF. CDR3 nucleotide sequence: TGTGCCAGCAGTTTGGAAGGTAGAACTAATGAAAAACTGTTTTTT.

This chain links TRBV7-9 with TRBJ2-2; D is ambiguous. Germline CDR1 SEHNR, CDR2 FQNEAQ (reference sequence). Trimming left V 5 bases short and J 2 bases short, with 12 bases between. The CDR3 has 15 amino acids. The DNA for the CDR3 is TGTGCCAGCAGCCCCGCGGTTCCTAACACCGGGGAGCTGTTTTTT. Residues: CASSPAVPNTGELFF.

DNA of the CDR3: TGCGCCAGCAGCCAAGAAGACGCTGCCCTCAGCTCCTACGAGCAGTACTTC. It specifies CASSQEDAALSSYEQYF. The rearrangement links TRBV4-1 to TRBJ2-7; D gene ambiguous. Germline V CDR1 and CDR2: MGHRA, YSYEKL. Trimming took 0 bases from V and 0 from J, leaving 15 bases between them. The CDR3 runs 17 residues.

The V gene is TRBV11-3, the J gene TRBJ2-1; possibly TRBD1 or TRBD2 for D (6 bases each). Looked up from germline, CDR1 is SGHNT and CDR2 is YENEEA. The CDR3 runs to 14 residues. V lost 5 bases to trimming and J lost 4 bases, with 12 bases between them. The CDR3 nucleotides are TGTGCCAGCAGCCCAAGGGGGGCGTACAATGAGCAGTTCTTC. The encoded protein is CASSPRGAYNEQFF.

The V gene is TRBV18, the J gene TRBJ1-1; 7 bases map to TRBD1. Trimming cost V 3 bases and J 6 bases; bases outside gene matches: 13. CDR3 length: 16 residues. Germline loops: CDR1 KGHSH, CDR2 LQKENI. The CDR3 loop is CASSPTVYRGRPEAFF. CDR3 in DNA: TGTGCCAGCTCACCGACCGTCTACAGGGGACGTCCTGAAGCTTTCTTT.

J is TRBJ2-7 and V is TRBV27, with 7 bases identical to TRBD2. The CDR3 contains 16 residues. Germline loops: CDR1 MNHEY, CDR2 SMNVEV (reference sequence). The V gene end was trimmed by 3 bases and the J gene end by 2 bases; junction bases not matched to a gene: 10. DNA of the CDR3: TGTGCCAGCAGTTTGGGGCGGGGGACGGTCCCCTACGAGCAGTACTTC. It yields the protein CASSLGRGTVPYEQYF.

The chain uses TRBV7-2 and TRBJ2-5; D tentatively fits TRBD1 or TRBD2 (5 bases each). Germline V gene lookup returns CDR1 SGHTA and CDR2 FQGNSA. This CDR3 spans 16 amino acids. V was pared by 5 bases and J by 7 bases, with 23 bases between. The CDR3 here is CASSDQTGTEGRTQYF. The CDR3 DNA sequence: TGTGCCAGCAGCGACCAGACCGGGACCGAAGGAAGGACCCAGTACTTC.

This chain connects TRBV27 to TRBJ1-5, with D possibly TRBD1 on 6 matching bases. Germline values: CDR1 MNHEY, CDR2 SMNVEV (reference sequence). With 4 bases removed from V and 4 bases from J, the gap between germline ends came to 17 bases. There are 16 residues in the CDR3. This chain's CDR3 is CASSSDRGHLNQPQHF. For the CDR3, the DNA is TGTGCCAGCAGTTCCGATCGGGGACACTTGAATCAGCCCCAGCATTTT.

This clone was seen a few times. This chain connects TRBV7-6 to TRBJ2-7, with D uncertain. Germline loops: CDR1 SGHVS, CDR2 FNYEAQ. The CDR3 loop spans 14 amino acids. V was shortened by 1 base and J by 2 bases, with 9 bases between the two germline ends. The CDR3 spells CASSLETDPYEQYF. For the CDR3, the DNA is TGTGCCAGCAGCTTAGAAACGGATCCCTACGAGCAGTACTTC.

This clone was seen once. The V and J genes are TRBV28 and TRBJ1-1; possibly TRBD1 for D (5 bases). Per the germline V gene, CDR1 is MDHEN and CDR2 is SYDVKM. The CDR3 spans 14 residues. The V end lost 7 bases, the J end lost 6 bases, and 18 bases lay between the germline ends. This CDR3 is CASKVWGVFAEAFF. In DNA form, the CDR3 reads TGTGCCAGCAAGGTGTGGGGGGTCTTCGCTGAAGCTTTCTTT. Drawing the rest from reference TRBV28 and TRBJ1-1, the complete variable domain is DVKVTQSSRYLVKRTGEKVFLECVQDMDHENMFWYRQDPGLGLRLIYFSYDVKMKEKGDIPEGYSVSREKKERFSLILESASTNQTSMYLCASKVWGVFAEAFFGQGTRLTVV.

The V call is TRBV29-1, the J call TRBJ2-1; perhaps TRBD1 as D (6 bases). There are 17 residues in the CDR3. V was shortened by 4 bases and J by 2 bases, with 21 bases between the two germline ends. Germline CDR1 is SQVTM and CDR2 is ANQGSEA. This CDR3 reads CSVVQGQRKATYNEQFF. CDR3 nucleotide sequence: TGCAGCGTTGTTCAGGGACAAAGGAAAGCCACCTACAATGAGCAGTTCTTC.

The V gene is TRBV9, the J gene TRBJ2-7, with D possibly matching TRBD2 (7 bases). The CDR3 has 14 residues. The V gene's germline CDR1 is SGDLS and CDR2 YYNGEE. The V end lost 4 bases, the J end lost 6 bases, and 17 bases lay between the germline ends. CDR3 nucleotide sequence: TGTGCCAGCAGCCCCGGAGGGGGGGGCAGCGAGCAGTACTTC. Amino acid sequence: CASSPGGGGSEQYF.

This clone was found a few times. The rearrangement joins TRBV7-3 to TRBJ2-7; 9 bases line up with TRBD2. V was clipped by 5 bases and J by 4 bases; unmatched bases: 6. Germline V CDR1 and CDR2: SGHTA, FQGTGA. The CDR3 sequence is 14 residues long. As DNA, the CDR3 is TGTGCCAGCAGCCCTAGCGGGGAGGCTTACGAGCAGTACTTC. This encodes CASSPSGEAYEQYF. The complete variable domain, with remaining parts taken from reference TRBV7-3 and TRBJ2-7, reads GAGVSQTPSNKVTEKGKYVELRCDPISGHTALYWYRQSLGQGPEFLIYFQGTGAADDSGLPNDRFFAVRPEGSVSTLKIQRTERGDSAVYLCASSPSGEAYEQYFGPGTRLTVT.